The 8 T cell receptor beta chains below were found in one sample sequenced in a study of blood T cell repertoires in COVID-19. The assay was immunoSEQ multiplex PCR, and TCRdb's table has in-frame clones only and misses some. The table lists 56,000 or so clones, around 88% of them singletons. The sample consisted of peripheral blood. The source of these receptors is a woman aged 80 or older with active COVID-19.

In this sample, this clone turned up a few times. The chain is built from TRBV7-8 and TRBJ2-5; possibly TRBD1 for D (5 bases). CDR3 length: 14 residues. The germline V and J ends were trimmed by 5 bases and 5 bases, with 15 bases remaining between them. Germline lookup yields CDR1 SGHVS and CDR2 FQNEAQ. The CDR3 nucleotides read TGTGCCAGCAGCCCAGGGTCTTTGCTGGAGACCCAGTACTTC. It is translated as CASSPGSLLETQYF.

This chain links TRBV10-3 with TRBJ2-7, with TRBD1 as a possible D gene (5 bases). Looked up from germline, CDR1 is ENHRY and CDR2 is SYGVKD. The CDR3 spans 12 residues. V was shortened by 7 bases and J by 5 bases, with 12 bases between the two germline ends. CDR3 residues: CAIKGEGDEQYF. The DNA of the CDR3 is TGTGCCATCAAAGGGGAAGGGGACGAGCAGTACTTC.

This clone was detected only once. This chain joins TRBV7-2 and TRBJ1-6; tentatively, D is TRBD1 (5 bases). The germline V gene has CDR1 SGHTA and CDR2 FQGNSA. Trimming stripped 5 bases from V and 0 bases from J, with 11 bases between. This CDR3 spans 16 amino acids. The CDR3 region has the DNA TGTGCCAGCAGCCGCAGGGCTAGCTCCTATAATTCACCCCTCCACTTT. Protein sequence: CASSRRASSYNSPLHF.

The rearrangement links TRBV19 to TRBJ2-7; 8 nucleotides match TRBD1. This CDR3 spans 15 amino acids. Trimming removed 2 bases from V and 5 bases from J; junction bases left unmatched: 8. Germline V CDR1 and CDR2: LNHDA, SQIVND (reference sequence). The CDR3 loop reads CASSIKGRGLNEQYF. CDR3 DNA: TGTGCCAGTAGTATAAAAGGCAGGGGGCTCAACGAGCAGTACTTC.

The chain employs TRBV5-5 and TRBJ2-3; 11 nucleotides line up with TRBD2. This CDR3 comprises 17 residues. Looked up from germline, CDR1 is SGHKS and CDR2 is YYEKEE (reference sequence). V was pared by 0 bases and J by 2 bases, with 5 bases of the junction left unmatched. CDR3 protein: CASSLVASGGYTDTQYF. Written as DNA, the CDR3 is TGTGCCAGCAGCTTGGTAGCTAGCGGGGGGTACACAGATACGCAGTATTTT. Using reference TRBV5-5 and TRBJ2-3 for the parts outside the CDR3, the full variable domain is DAGVTQSPTHLIKTRGQQVTLRCSPISGHKSVSWYQQVLGQGPQFIFQYYEKEERGRGNFPDRFSARQFPNYSSELNVNALLLGDSALYLCASSLVASGGYTDTQYFGPGTRLTVL.

The chain links TRBV4-3 to TRBJ2-3; 14 positions match TRBD2. The CDR3 is 18 amino acids. CDR1 and CDR2 from the germline V gene are LGHNA and YSLEER. The V gene end was trimmed by 1 base and the J gene end by 4 bases; junction bases not matched to a gene: 7. The CDR3 sequence is CASSQATGTSGGADTQYF. CDR3 sequence (DNA): TGCGCCAGCAGCCAAGCTACTGGGACTAGCGGGGGTGCAGATACGCAGTATTTT.

This clone was counted a single time. The CDR3 protein is CASSLKGAGTEAFF. The CDR3, as DNA: TGTGCCAGCAGCTTAAAAGGGGCCGGCACTGAAGCTTTCTTT. The chain links TRBV7-9 to TRBJ1-1; D is perhaps TRBD1 (5 bases). Per the germline V gene, CDR1 is SEHNR and CDR2 is FQNEAQ (reference sequence). The CDR3 sequence is 14 residues long. Deletions cut 2 bases from V and 4 bases from J, with 11 bases between.

The rearrangement uses TRBV7-9 and TRBJ1-3; the D gene is possibly TRBD1 (5 bases). The CDR3 covers 15 residues. Trimming stripped 5 bases from V and 4 bases from J, with 15 bases between. Germline V gene lookup returns CDR1 SEHNR and CDR2 FQNEAQ (reference sequence). In DNA, the CDR3 is TGTGCCAGCAGCCCCCCCAGGGTTGGAGGAAACACCATATATTTT. This translates into CASSPPRVGGNTIYF.